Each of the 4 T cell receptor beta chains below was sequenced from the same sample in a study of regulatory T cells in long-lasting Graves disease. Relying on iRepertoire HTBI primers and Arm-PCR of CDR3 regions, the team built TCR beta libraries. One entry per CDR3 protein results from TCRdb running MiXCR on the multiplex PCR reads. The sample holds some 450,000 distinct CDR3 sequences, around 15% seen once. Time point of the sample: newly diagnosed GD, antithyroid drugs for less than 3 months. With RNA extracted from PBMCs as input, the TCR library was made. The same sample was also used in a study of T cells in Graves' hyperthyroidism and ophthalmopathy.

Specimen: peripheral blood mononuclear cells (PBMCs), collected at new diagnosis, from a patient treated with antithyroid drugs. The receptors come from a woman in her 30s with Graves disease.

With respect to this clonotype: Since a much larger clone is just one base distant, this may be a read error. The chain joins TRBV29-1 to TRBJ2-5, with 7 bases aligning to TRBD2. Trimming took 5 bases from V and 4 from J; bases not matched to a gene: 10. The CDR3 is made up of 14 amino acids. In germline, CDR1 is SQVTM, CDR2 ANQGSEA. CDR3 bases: TGCAGCGTTCAAAAGTCTGGCGGGAGAGAGACCCAGTACTTC. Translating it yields CSVQKSGGRETQYF. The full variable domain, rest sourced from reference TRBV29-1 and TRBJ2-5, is SAVISQKPSRDICQRGTSLTIQCQVDSQVTMMFWYRQQPGQSLTLIATANQGSEATYESGFVIDKFPISRPNLTFSTLTVSNMSPEDSSIYLCSVQKSGGRETQYFGPGTRLLVL.

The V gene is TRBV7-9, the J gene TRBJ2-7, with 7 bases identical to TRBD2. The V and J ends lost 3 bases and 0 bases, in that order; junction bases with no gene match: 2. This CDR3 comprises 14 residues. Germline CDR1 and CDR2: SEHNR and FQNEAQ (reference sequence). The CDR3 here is CASSFLADSYEQYF. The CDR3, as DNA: TGTGCCAGCAGCTTCCTAGCGGACTCCTACGAGCAGTACTTC.

The CDR3 bases are TGTGCCAGCAGCCCGGGACTAGGAAACATTCAGTACTTC. Translating it yields CASSPGLGNIQYF. This chain joins TRBV3-1 and TRBJ2-4; 8 positions match TRBD2. Germline V CDR1 and CDR2: LGHDT, YNNKEL (reference sequence). The CDR3 extends over 13 amino acids. With V trimmed by 4 bases and J by 6 bases, 2 bases remained unmatched.

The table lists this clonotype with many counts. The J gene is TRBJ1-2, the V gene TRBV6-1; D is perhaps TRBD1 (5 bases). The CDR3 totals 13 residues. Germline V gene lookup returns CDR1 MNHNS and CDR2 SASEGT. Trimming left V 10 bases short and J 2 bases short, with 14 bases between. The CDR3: CATLGGGNYGYTF. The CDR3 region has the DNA TGTGCCACTCTCGGCGGGGGGAACTATGGCTACACCTTC.